The 20 T cell receptor beta chains below were found in one sample sequenced in a study of T cell changes during pregnancy in multiple sclerosis. Profiled with immunoSEQ multiplex PCR; TCRdb holds only in-frame clones, not every one. The sample lists tens of thousands of clones, around 92% seen once, with approximately 2.1% in the top ten. Source: peripheral blood, taken before pregnancy. All receptors come from a female donor with multiple sclerosis, enrolled in a pregnancy study.

The chain combines TRBV4-3 with TRBJ2-5; weak D call: TRBD2 (6 bases). The CDR3 has 16 residues. Germline loops: CDR1 LGHNA, CDR2 YSLEER. The ends were cut back, 2 bases at V and 1 base at J, with 14 bases in the middle. In DNA form, the CDR3 reads TGCGCCAGCAGCCAACACTTTGGCGGGGTCCAAGAGACCCAGTACTTC. Its translation: CASSQHFGGVQETQYF.

The chain is built from TRBV4-2 and TRBJ2-7, with D perhaps matching TRBD1 (6 bases). Germline-derived CDR1 and CDR2 are LGHNA and YNFKEQ. Between the trimmed V and J ends, which lost 1 base and 2 bases, there was a span of 21 bases. This CDR3 is 18 amino acids long. The CDR3 loop reads CASSQGPKKTGPAYEQYF. CDR3 nucleotide sequence: TGTGCCAGCAGCCAAGGCCCGAAAAAGACAGGCCCAGCCTACGAGCAGTACTTC.

The rearrangement links TRBV5-6 to TRBJ2-5, with 12 bases identical to TRBD2. Germline V lookup: CDR1 SGHDT, CDR2 YYEEEE. After removal of 4 bases from V and 4 bases from J, the junction contained 11 bases not matched to a gene. The CDR3 sequence is 17 residues long. For the CDR3, the DNA is TGTGCCAGCAGCGCAACGACTAGCGGGAGATCAAGAGAGACCCAGTACTTC. This encodes CASSATTSGRSRETQYF.

The chain is built from TRBV5-1 and TRBJ1-1; D is ambiguous. The ends were cut back, 3 bases at V and 5 bases at J, with 11 bases in the middle. The CDR3 consists of 13 residues. Per germline, CDR1 SGHRS and CDR2 YFSETQ. The chain's CDR3 is CASSSNPGTEAFF. CDR3 DNA: TGCGCCAGCAGCTCGAATCCGGGGACTGAAGCTTTCTTT.

The rearrangement links TRBV4-2 to TRBJ1-2, with 7 bases fitting TRBD1. The CDR3 spans 16 residues. V lost 1 base to trimming and J lost 4 bases; unmatched junction nucleotides: 9. From germline, CDR1 is LGHNA and CDR2 YNFKEQ. CDR3 loop: CASSQGVQGVPYGYTF. In DNA, the CDR3 is TGTGCCAGCAGCCAAGGTGTTCAGGGGGTTCCCTATGGCTACACCTTC.

The chain joins TRBV6-1 to TRBJ1-5; D gene uncertain. This CDR3 contains 18 residues. Germline loops: CDR1 MNHNS, CDR2 SASEGT. The V end was cut by 0 bases, the J end by 2 bases, with 17 bases between. CDR3 DNA: TGTGCCAGCAGTGAAGCGCTTCTAAGTGGGCTTGGCAATCAGCCCCAGCATTTT. It encodes CASSEALLSGLGNQPQHF.

The chain employs TRBV5-6 and TRBJ2-2, with D maybe TRBD1 (5 bases). Germline CDR1 SGHDT, CDR2 YYEEEE. Trimming cost V 2 bases and J 3 bases, with 11 bases left between them. This CDR3 spans 15 amino acids. CDR3 region: CASSLLRRDTGELFF. CDR3 in DNA: TGTGCCAGCAGCTTACTTCGCAGGGACACCGGGGAGCTGTTTTTT.

The chain links TRBV11-3 to TRBJ2-5, with 9 bases aligning to TRBD2. CDR1 is SGHNT and CDR2 is YENEEA in the germline V gene. V gave up 6 bases and J gave up 5 bases; unmatched junction bases: 16. The length of the CDR3 is 17 residues. CDR3 DNA sequence: TGTGCCAGCAGTCTTGGGCGATTAGCGGGAGAAAGGGAGACCCAGTACTTC. It yields the protein CASSLGRLAGERETQYF. The full variable domain, rest sourced from reference TRBV11-3 and TRBJ2-5, is EAGVVQSPRYKIIEKKQPVAFWCNPISGHNTLYWYLQNLGQGPELLIRYENEEAVDDSQLPKDRFSAERLKGVDSTLKIQPAELGDSAVYLCASSLGRLAGERETQYFGPGTRLLVL.

V is TRBV27 and J is TRBJ1-2; a possible D gene is TRBD1 (6 bases). This CDR3 has 15 amino acids. V was clipped by 2 bases and J by 6 bases, with 16 bases between them. Germline V gene data show CDR1 as MNHEY and CDR2 as SMNVEV (reference sequence). The DNA for the CDR3 is TGTGCCAGCAGTTTAAGGCTTACAGGGTGGGATGGCTACACCTTC. It encodes CASSLRLTGWDGYTF.

The chain employs TRBV12-5 and TRBJ2-3; TRBD2 matches 10 bases. After removal of 3 bases from V and 4 bases from J, the junction contained 1 base not matched to a gene. Germline CDR1 LGHNT, CDR2 FRNRAP. CDR3 length equals 14 residues. In nucleotides, the CDR3 is TGTGCTAGTGGTTTTAGCGGGGGGTCAGATACGCAGTATTTT. Translating it yields CASGFSGGSDTQYF.

The V call is TRBV19, the J call TRBJ1-2; 7 bases match TRBD1. Germline lookup yields CDR1 LNHDA and CDR2 SQIVND (reference sequence). The length of the CDR3 is 13 residues. Trimming took 6 bases from V and 2 from J; bases not matched to a gene: 3. CDR3 coding DNA: TGTGCCAGTAGCTCGACAGGGAACTATGGCTACACCTTC. This translates into CASSSTGNYGYTF.

The V call is TRBV5-1, the J call TRBJ1-3; TRBD1 matches 8 bases. With 5 bases clipped from V and 4 bases from J, the junction kept 17 bases outside the gene matches. The CDR3 extends over 18 amino acids. Germline V gene data show CDR1 as SGHRS and CDR2 as YFSETQ. CDR3 region: CASSSDRAFSSDGNTIYF. The DNA of the CDR3 is TGCGCCAGCAGTTCGGACAGGGCGTTCTCCTCGGACGGAAACACCATATATTTT. The whole variable domain, remainder taken from reference TRBV5-1 and TRBJ1-3, is KAGVTQTPRYLIKTRGQQVTLSCSPISGHRSVSWYQQTPGQGLQFLFEYFSETQRNKGNFPGRFSGRQFSNSRSEMNVSTLELGDSALYLCASSSDRAFSSDGNTIYFGEGSWLTVV.

The chain links TRBV6-5 to TRBJ2-1; D unresolved. V was trimmed by 11 bases and J by 0 bases, leaving 5 bases between them. The CDR3 runs to 11 residues. Looked up from germline, CDR1 is MNHEY and CDR2 is SVGAGI. The CDR3 reads CAASSYNEQFF. The CDR3 DNA is TGTGCCGCCAGCTCCTACAATGAGCAGTTCTTC.

The chain couples TRBV11-2 to TRBJ2-5; 7 bases agree with TRBD2. Looked up from germline, CDR1 is SGHAT and CDR2 is FQNNGV. The trim removed 1 base at V and 5 bases at J, leaving 7 bases unmatched. The CDR3 loop spans 15 amino acids. In DNA, the CDR3 is TGTGCCAGCAGCTTAGTGGCGGGAGTAGGGGAGACCCAGTACTTC. It codes for CASSLVAGVGETQYF.

The V and J genes are TRBV15 and TRBJ2-7, with 8 bases aligning to TRBD2. There are 15 residues in the CDR3. From germline, CDR1 is LNHNV and CDR2 YYDKDF (reference sequence). With V trimmed by 1 base and J by 9 bases, 11 bases remained unmatched. CDR3 sequence: CATSRADLTSERQYF. As DNA, the CDR3 is TGTGCCACCAGCAGAGCCGACCTGACTAGCGAAAGGCAGTACTTC.

The V and J genes are TRBV27 and TRBJ2-1; 7 nucleotides line up with TRBD1. The CDR3 covers 14 residues. CDR1 and CDR2 (germline): MNHEY, SMNVEV (reference sequence). V was pared by 6 bases and J by 1 base, with 3 bases of the junction left unmatched. CDR3 DNA: TGTGCCAGCAGCCTGGGACAGTCCTACAATGAGCAGTTCTTC. As protein: CASSLGQSYNEQFF.

The genes are TRBV15 and TRBJ2-1, with a weak D call TRBD2 (5 bases). V dropped 1 base and J dropped 3 bases, with 16 bases sitting between them. Per germline, CDR1 LNHNV and CDR2 YYDKDF (reference sequence). The CDR3 sequence is 17 residues long. CDR3 in amino acids: CATSRGRAERFYNEQFF. In nucleotides, the CDR3 is TGTGCCACCAGCAGAGGTAGAGCGGAGAGATTCTACAATGAGCAGTTCTTC.

The V and J genes are TRBV25-1 and TRBJ1-1; the D gene is possibly TRBD1 (5 bases). The CDR3 consists of 14 residues. V lost 4 bases to trimming and J lost 6 bases, with 15 bases between them. Germline lookup yields CDR1 MGHDK and CDR2 SYGVNS. The CDR3 protein is CASSASVGGAEAFF. The CDR3 DNA follows: TGTGCCAGCAGTGCCTCGGTGGGGGGGGCTGAAGCTTTCTTT.

The count of this clone is one. This chain joins TRBV6-5 and TRBJ2-3; weak D call: TRBD2 (5 bases). V was shortened by 0 bases and J by 2 bases, with 9 bases between the two germline ends. The germline gives CDR1 MNHEY, CDR2 SVGAGI. The CDR3 contains 15 residues. CDR3 nucleotides: TGTGCCAGCAGTTACTCACGACTAAACACAGATACGCAGTATTTT. It encodes CASSYSRLNTDTQYF.

This sequence joins TRBV5-1 and TRBJ2-1; D call uncertain. Trimming removed 4 bases from V and 4 bases from J, with 6 bases in between. CDR1 and CDR2 (germline): SGHRS, YFSETQ. The CDR3 is 12 amino acids. The DNA for the CDR3 is TGCGCCAGCAGCCACGGGTACAATGAGCAGTTCTTC. The encoded protein is CASSHGYNEQFF.